These T cell receptor beta chains were read from a single sample in a study of cytomegalovirus exposure and HLA in healthy donors. The table came from immunoSEQ multiplex PCR; TCRdb's copy has only in-frame clones and leaves some out. Among tens of thousands of clones listed, more than 75% were seen once. Input material: PBMCs. These receptors were collected from a male donor in good health and CMV-seronegative. Both conserved end residues are part of each CDR3. Each record gives: J gene, clone size, D gene, V gene, CDR3 protein, CDR3 DNA. A D gene is named only where the DNA matches it firmly. Clone sizes are given selectively: once, few, many, or a class where the clone is expanded.

J: TRBJ2-2
size: few
D: TRBD1
V: TRBV10-3
CDR3: CATTVGQGNTGELFF
DNA: TGTGCCACCACAGTGGGACAGGGGAACACCGGGGAGCTGTTTTTT

J: TRBJ2-2
size: .
D: .
V: TRBV11-2
CDR3: CATGWGVDTGELFF
DNA: TGTGCCACGGGTTGGGGGGTGGACACCGGGGAGCTGTTTTTT

J: TRBJ2-2
size: .
D: .
V: TRBV30
CDR3: CAWNQGRNTGELFF
DNA: TGTGCCTGGAACCAGGGGCGAAACACCGGGGAGCTGTTTTTT

J: TRBJ2-1
size: .
D: TRBD1
V: TRBV4-2
CDR3: CASSQGLGQGGNEQFF
DNA: TGTGCCAGCAGCCAGGGTCTAGGACAGGGGGGCAATGAGCAGTTCTTC

J: TRBJ2-7
size: .
D: TRBD1
V: TRBV27
CDR3: CASSLKGTGDGEQYF
DNA: TGTGCCAGCAGTTTAAAGGGGACAGGGGATGGCGAGCAGTACTTC

J: TRBJ2-5
size: .
D: TRBD2
V: TRBV11-2
CDR3: CASSPTSGGAGETQYF
DNA: TGTGCCAGCAGCCCGACTAGCGGGGGGGCAGGGGAGACCCAGTACTTC

J: TRBJ2-4
size: .
D: TRBD1
V: TRBV7-9
CDR3: CASSLAGQGLYF
DNA: TGTGCCAGCAGCTTAGCCGGACAGGGATTGTACTTC

J: TRBJ2-4
size: .
D: .
V: TRBV21-1
CDR3: CASSKVRRFSNF
DNA: TGTGCCAGCAGCAAAGTTCGCCGGTTCTCGAACTTC

J: TRBJ2-7
size: once
D: .
V: TRBV15
CDR3: CATSRDSSYEQYF
DNA: TGTGCCACCAGCAGGGACAGTTCCTACGAGCAGTACTTC

J: TRBJ1-4
size: .
D: TRBD1
V: TRBV25-1
CDR3: CASSEWAGQGYEKLFF
DNA: TGTGCCAGCAGTGAATGGGCGGGACAGGGGTATGAAAAACTGTTTTTT

J: TRBJ2-1
size: .
D: TRBD2
V: TRBV4-2
CDR3: CASSQGVLAGALNDNEQFF
DNA: TGTGCCAGCAGCCAAGGGGTCCTAGCGGGGGCCCTAAATGACAATGAGCAGTTCTTC

J: TRBJ2-3
size: .
D: .
V: TRBV5-1
CDR3: CASSQQGSRRTDTQYF
DNA: TGCGCCAGCAGCCAACAGGGTTCCCGACGCACAGATACGCAGTATTTT

J: TRBJ1-1
size: .
D: .
V: TRBV5-1
CDR3: CASSPDSDRNTEAFF
DNA: TGCGCCAGCAGCCCGGACAGTGACCGGAACACTGAAGCTTTCTTT

J: TRBJ1-1
size: .
D: TRBD1
V: TRBV10-3
CDR3: CAIRDTGAGWAFF
DNA: TGTGCCATCAGAGACACAGGGGCCGGATGGGCTTTCTTT

J: TRBJ2-5
size: .
D: TRBD2
V: TRBV25-1
CDR3: CASSAGGEAGGPQETQYF
DNA: TGTGCCAGCAGTGCGGGGGGGGAAGCGGGGGGACCCCAAGAGACCCAGTACTTC

J: TRBJ2-5
size: .
D: .
V: TRBV7-6
CDR3: CASSLGSQETQYF
DNA: TGTGCCAGCAGCTTAGGTAGCCAAGAGACCCAGTACTTC

J: TRBJ1-1
size: .
D: TRBD1
V: TRBV25-1
CDR3: CASSPTGGSTEAFF
DNA: TGTGCCAGCAGTCCGACAGGGGGGAGCACTGAAGCTTTCTTT

J: TRBJ2-7
size: .
D: .
V: TRBV29-1
CDR3: CSAAWDLSYEQYF
DNA: TGCAGCGCTGCCTGGGACTTGTCCTACGAGCAGTACTTC